What follows describes a single T cell receptor beta chain. The germline V gene encodes CDR1 KGHSH and CDR2 LQKENI. Germline trimming cut 3 bases from V and 10 bases from J; bases unmatched to any gene: 6. The CDR3 is 13 amino acids. The data belong to a study of blood T cell repertoires in COVID-19. Study-wide context: Sites in the United States, Italy and Spain provided acute and convalescent COVID-19 samples. Sources were T cells, B-cell-depleted T cells, or PBMCs; the material itself was cDNA or gDNA.

The table came from immunoSEQ multiplex PCR; TCRdb's copy has only in-frame clones and leaves some out. This sample yields a few hundred thousand clones, of which around 84% are seen a single time; 2% to 2.5% belongs to the top ten. The V call is TRBV18, the J call TRBJ2-5, with TRBD1 matching over 9 bases. Sequenced sample: peripheral blood. This TCR came from a man aged 35 to 55 who had recovered from COVID-19. Here the CDR3 reads CASSPRDRVIQYF. The CDR3 DNA reads TGTGCCAGCTCACCTCGGGACAGGGTGATCCAGTACTTC.